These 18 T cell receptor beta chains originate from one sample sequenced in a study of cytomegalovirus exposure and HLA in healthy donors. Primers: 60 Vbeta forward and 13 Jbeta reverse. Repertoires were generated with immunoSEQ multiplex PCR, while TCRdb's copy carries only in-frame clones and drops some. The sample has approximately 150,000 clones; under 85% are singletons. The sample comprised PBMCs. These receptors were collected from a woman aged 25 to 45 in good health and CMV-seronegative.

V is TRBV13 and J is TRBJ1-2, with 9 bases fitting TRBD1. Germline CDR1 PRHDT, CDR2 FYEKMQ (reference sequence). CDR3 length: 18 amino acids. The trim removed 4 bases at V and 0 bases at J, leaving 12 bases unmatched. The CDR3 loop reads CASSSNTGGVFPNYGYTF. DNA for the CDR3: TGTGCCAGCAGCTCCAACACAGGGGGCGTCTTCCCTAACTATGGCTACACCTTC.

The CDR3 protein is CASSPLGDTETTDTQYF. CDR3 nucleotide sequence: TGTGCCAGCTCACCACTGGGGGACACAGAGACCACAGATACGCAGTATTTT. The V call is TRBV18, the J call TRBJ2-3; D perhaps matches TRBD1 (6 bases). This CDR3 spans 17 amino acids. Germline V gene sequence: CDR1 KGHSH, CDR2 LQKENI. V lost 1 base to trimming and J lost 2 bases, with 16 bases between them.

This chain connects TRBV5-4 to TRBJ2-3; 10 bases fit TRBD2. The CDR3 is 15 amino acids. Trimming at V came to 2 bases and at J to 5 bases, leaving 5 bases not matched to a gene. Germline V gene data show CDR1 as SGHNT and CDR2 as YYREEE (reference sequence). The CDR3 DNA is TGTGCCAGCAGCTTAGGACTAGCGGAGGGAGATACGCAGTATTTT. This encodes CASSLGLAEGDTQYF.

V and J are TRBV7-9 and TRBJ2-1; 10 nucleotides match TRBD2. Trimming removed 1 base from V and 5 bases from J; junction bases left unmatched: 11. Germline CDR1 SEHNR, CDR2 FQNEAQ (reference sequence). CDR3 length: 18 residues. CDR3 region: CASSLGGVAGGLNNEQFF. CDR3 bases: TGTGCCAGCAGCTTAGGAGGAGTAGCGGGGGGACTAAACAATGAGCAGTTCTTC.

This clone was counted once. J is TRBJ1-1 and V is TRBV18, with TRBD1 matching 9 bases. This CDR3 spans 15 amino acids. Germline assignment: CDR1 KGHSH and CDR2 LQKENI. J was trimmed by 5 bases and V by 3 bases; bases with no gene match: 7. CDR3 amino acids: CASSPAQGARTEAFF. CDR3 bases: TGTGCCAGCTCACCGGCACAGGGGGCTAGAACTGAAGCTTTCTTT.

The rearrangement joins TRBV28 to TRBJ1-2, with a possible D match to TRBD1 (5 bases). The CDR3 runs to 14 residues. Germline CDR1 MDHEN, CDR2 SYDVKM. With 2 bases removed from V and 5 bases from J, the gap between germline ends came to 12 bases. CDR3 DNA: TGTGCCAGCAGTTTAGTTGGCAGGGCATATGGCTACACCTTC. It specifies CASSLVGRAYGYTF.

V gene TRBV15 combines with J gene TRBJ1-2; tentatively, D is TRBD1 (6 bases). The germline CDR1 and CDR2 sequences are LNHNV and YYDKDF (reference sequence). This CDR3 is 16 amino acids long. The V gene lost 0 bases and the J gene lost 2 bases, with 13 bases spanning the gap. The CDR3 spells CATSRDGGQINYGYTF. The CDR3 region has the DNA TGTGCCACCAGCAGAGATGGAGGACAGATCAACTATGGCTACACCTTC.

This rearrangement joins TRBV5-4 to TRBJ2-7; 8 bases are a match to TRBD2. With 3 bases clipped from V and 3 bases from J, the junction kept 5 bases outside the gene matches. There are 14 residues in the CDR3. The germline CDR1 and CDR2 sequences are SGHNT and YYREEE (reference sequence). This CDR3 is CASSSSGSLYEQYF. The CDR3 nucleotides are TGTGCCAGCAGCTCGAGCGGGAGTCTCTACGAGCAGTACTTC.

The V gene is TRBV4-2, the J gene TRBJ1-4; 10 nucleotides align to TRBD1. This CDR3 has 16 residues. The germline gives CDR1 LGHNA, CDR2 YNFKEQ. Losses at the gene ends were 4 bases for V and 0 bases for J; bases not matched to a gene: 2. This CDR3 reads CASSLGQGATNEKLFF. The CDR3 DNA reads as TGTGCCAGCAGCCTCGGACAGGGGGCAACTAATGAAAAACTGTTTTTT.

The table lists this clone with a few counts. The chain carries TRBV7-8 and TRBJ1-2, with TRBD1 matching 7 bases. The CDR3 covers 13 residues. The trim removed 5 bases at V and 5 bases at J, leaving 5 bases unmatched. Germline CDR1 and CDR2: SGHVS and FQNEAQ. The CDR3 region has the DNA TGTGCCAGCAGCACCGGACAGGAATATGGCTACACCTTC. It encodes CASSTGQEYGYTF.

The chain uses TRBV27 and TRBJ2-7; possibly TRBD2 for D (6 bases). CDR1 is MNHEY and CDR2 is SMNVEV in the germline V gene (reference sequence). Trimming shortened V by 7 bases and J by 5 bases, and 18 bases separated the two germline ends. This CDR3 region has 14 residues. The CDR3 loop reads CASTPGRYTHEQYF. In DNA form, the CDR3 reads TGTGCCAGCACCCCCGGGAGATACACCCACGAGCAGTACTTC.

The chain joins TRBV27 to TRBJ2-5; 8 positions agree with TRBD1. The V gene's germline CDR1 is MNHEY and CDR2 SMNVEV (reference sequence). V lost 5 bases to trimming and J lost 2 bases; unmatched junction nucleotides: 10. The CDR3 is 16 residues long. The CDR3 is CASSPLWRDRQETQYF. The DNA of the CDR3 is TGTGCCAGCAGTCCTCTTTGGCGGGACAGGCAAGAGACCCAGTACTTC.

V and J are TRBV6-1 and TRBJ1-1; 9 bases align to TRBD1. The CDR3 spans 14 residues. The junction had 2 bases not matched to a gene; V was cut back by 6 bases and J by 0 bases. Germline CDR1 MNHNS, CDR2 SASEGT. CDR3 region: CASRQGALNTEAFF. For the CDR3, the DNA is TGTGCCAGCAGACAGGGGGCGTTGAACACTGAAGCTTTCTTT.

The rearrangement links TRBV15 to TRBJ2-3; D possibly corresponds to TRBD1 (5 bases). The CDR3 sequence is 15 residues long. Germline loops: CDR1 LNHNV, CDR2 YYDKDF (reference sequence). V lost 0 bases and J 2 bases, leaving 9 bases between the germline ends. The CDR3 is CATSRDVTATDTQYF. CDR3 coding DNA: TGTGCCACCAGCAGAGATGTGACAGCCACAGATACGCAGTATTTT.

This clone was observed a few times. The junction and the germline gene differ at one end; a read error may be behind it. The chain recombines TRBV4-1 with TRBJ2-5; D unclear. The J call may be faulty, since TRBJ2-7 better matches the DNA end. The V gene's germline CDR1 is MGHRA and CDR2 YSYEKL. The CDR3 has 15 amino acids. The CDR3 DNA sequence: TGCGCCAGCAGCCAAGATCGCGGCACCTCCGACGAGCAGTACTTC. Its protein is CASSQDRGTSDEQYF.

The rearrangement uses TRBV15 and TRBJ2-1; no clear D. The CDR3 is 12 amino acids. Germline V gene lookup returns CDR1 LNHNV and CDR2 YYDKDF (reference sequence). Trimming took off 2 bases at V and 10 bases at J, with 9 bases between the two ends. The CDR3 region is CATSRSGGEQFF. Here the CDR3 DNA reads TGTGCCACCAGCAGAAGTGGCGGCGAGCAGTTCTTC.

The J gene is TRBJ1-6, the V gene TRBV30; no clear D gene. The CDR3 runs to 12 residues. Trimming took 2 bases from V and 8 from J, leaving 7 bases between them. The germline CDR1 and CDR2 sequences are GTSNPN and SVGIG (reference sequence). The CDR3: CAWSIGDSPLHF. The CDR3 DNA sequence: TGTGCCTGGAGTATCGGAGATTCACCCCTCCACTTT.

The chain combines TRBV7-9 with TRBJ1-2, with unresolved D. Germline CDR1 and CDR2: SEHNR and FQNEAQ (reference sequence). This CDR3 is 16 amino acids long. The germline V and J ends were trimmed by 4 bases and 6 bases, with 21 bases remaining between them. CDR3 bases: TGTGCCAGCAGCTCCCCCCTTGTTTTTTCGGAGGATGGCTACACCTTC. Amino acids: CASSSPLVFSEDGYTF.